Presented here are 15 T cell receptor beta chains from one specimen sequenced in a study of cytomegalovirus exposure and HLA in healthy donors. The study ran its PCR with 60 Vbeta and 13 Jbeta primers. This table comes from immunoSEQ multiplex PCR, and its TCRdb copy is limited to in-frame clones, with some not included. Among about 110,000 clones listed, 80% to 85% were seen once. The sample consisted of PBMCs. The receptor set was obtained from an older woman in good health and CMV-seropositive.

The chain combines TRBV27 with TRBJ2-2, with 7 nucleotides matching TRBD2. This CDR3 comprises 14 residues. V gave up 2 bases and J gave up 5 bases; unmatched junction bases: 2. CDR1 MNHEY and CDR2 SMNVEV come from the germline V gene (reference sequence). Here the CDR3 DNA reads TGTGCCAGCAGTTTAGGGGAGGGGACCGGGGAGCTGTTTTTT. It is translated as CASSLGEGTGELFF.

The CDR3: CASSPKTGSALEQYF. The DNA of the CDR3 is TGTGCCAGCAGTCCGAAGACAGGCTCCGCGCTCGAGCAGTACTTC. The chain employs TRBV6-1 and TRBJ2-7; weak D call: TRBD1 (6 bases). This CDR3 is built from 15 residues. Trimming stripped 5 bases from V and 6 bases from J, with 20 bases between. The germline V gene has CDR1 MNHNS and CDR2 SASEGT.

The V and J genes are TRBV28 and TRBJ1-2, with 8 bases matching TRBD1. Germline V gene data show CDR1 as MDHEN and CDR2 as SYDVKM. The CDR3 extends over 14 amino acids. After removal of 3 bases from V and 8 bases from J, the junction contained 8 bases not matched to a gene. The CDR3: CASSFGQGAGGYTF. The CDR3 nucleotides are TGTGCCAGCAGTTTTGGTCAGGGGGCTGGAGGCTACACCTTC.

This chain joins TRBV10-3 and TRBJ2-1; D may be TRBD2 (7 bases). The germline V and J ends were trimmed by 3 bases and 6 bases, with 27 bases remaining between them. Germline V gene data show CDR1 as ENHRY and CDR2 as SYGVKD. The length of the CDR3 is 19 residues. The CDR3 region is CAISDSKPLTGAGVNEQFF. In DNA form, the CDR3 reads TGTGCCATCAGTGATTCTAAACCTCTCACGGGGGCGGGAGTCAATGAGCAGTTCTTC.

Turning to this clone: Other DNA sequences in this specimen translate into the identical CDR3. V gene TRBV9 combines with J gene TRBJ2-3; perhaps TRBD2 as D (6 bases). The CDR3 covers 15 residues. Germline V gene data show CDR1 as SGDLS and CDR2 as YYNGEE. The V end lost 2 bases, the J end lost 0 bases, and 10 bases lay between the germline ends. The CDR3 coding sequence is TGTGCCAGCAGCGTTTTAGCGGCTAGCACAGATACGCAGTATTTT. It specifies CASSVLAASTDTQYF.

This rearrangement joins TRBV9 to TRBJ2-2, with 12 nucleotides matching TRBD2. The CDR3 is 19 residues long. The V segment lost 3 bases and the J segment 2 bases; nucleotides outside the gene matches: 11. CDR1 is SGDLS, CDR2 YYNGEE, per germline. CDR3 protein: CASSARARTSGKNTGELFF. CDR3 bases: TGTGCCAGCAGCGCACGCGCGCGGACTAGCGGGAAAAACACCGGGGAGCTGTTTTTT.

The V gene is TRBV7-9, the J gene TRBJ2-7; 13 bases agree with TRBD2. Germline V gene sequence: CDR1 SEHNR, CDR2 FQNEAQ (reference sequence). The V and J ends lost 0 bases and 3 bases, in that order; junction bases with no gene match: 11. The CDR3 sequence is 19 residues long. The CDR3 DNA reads TGTGCCAGCAGCTTAGCGACTAGCGGGAGGAGGGTCGGTTTCTACGAGCAGTACTTC. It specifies CASSLATSGRRVGFYEQYF.

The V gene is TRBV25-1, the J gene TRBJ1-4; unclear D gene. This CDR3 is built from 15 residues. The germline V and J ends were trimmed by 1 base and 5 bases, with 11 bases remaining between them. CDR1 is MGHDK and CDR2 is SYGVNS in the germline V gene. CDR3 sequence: CASSESGGPNEKLFF. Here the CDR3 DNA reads TGTGCCAGCAGTGAATCAGGAGGTCCCAATGAAAAACTGTTTTTT.

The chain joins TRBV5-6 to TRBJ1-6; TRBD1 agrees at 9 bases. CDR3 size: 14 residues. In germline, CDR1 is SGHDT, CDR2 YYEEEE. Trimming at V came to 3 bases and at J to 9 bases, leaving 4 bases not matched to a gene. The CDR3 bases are TGTGCCAGCAGCTGGGGACAGGGTTCTTCACCCCTCCACTTT. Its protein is CASSWGQGSSPLHF.

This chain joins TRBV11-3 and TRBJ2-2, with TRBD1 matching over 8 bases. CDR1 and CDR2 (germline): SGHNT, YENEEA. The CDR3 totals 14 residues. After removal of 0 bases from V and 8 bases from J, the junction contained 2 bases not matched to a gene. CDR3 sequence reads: CASSLDGQGGELFF. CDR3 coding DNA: TGTGCCAGCAGCTTAGACGGACAGGGAGGGGAGCTGTTTTTT.

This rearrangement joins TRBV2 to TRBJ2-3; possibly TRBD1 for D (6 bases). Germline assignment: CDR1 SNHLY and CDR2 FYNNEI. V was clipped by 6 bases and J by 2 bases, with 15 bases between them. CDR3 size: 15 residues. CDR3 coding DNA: TGTGCCAGCAGCTTGACAGGCGCTTACACAGATACGCAGTATTTT. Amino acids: CASSLTGAYTDTQYF.

This CDR3 is CASSDLPGTSGGTDTQYF. In DNA, the CDR3 is TGCGCCAGCAGTGACCTTCCGGGGACTAGCGGTGGCACAGATACGCAGTATTTT. The chain recombines TRBV10-2 with TRBJ2-3; 11 bases align to TRBD2. The J segment lost 1 base and the V segment lost 3 bases, leaving 9 bases of the junction unmatched. The germline V gene has CDR1 WSHSY and CDR2 SAAADI. The CDR3 totals 18 residues.

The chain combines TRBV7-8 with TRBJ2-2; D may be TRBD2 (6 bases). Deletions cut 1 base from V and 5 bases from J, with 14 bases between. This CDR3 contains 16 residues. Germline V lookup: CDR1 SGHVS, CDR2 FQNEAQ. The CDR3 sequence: CASSLGWRERTGELFF. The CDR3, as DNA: TGTGCCAGCAGCTTAGGTTGGCGGGAAAGGACCGGGGAGCTGTTTTTT.

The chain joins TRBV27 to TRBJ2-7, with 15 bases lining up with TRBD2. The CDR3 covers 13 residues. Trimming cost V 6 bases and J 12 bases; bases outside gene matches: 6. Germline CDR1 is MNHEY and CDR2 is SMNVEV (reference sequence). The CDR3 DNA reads TGTGCCAGCAGGGGACTAGCGGGAGGAGGCCCGTACTTC. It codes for CASRGLAGGGPYF.

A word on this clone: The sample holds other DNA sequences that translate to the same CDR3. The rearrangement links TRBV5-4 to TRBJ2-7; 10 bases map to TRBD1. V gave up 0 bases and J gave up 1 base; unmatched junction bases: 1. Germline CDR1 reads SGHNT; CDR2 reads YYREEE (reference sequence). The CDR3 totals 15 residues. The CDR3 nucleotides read TGTGCCAGCAGCTTGGGGACAGGGGGTTCCTACGAGCAGTACTTC. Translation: CASSLGTGGSYEQYF.